This T cell receptor (beta chain) was documented in a study of identical twins. Study-wide points: Clonotypes of the beta chain that were abundant in cord blood carried fewer insertions (memory repertoires showed none). Out-of-frame alpha sequences common to twins exhibited a surplus of low generation probability. The analysis was cross-sectional rather than longitudinal within donors.

The germline CDR1 and CDR2 sequences are MDHEN and SYDVKM. Trimming took 2 bases from V and 9 from J, leaving 8 bases between them. The CDR3 is 12 amino acids. TCRdb re-called the 5' RACE reads through MiXCR, storing one row per CDR3 protein. The table records 540,000 or so distinct CDR3 sequences, around 22% of them present only once. About this clonotype: Its target is not known.

Another study also made use of these data, one on yellow fever vaccine responses in identical twins. That work contributes: As reported, the vaccine T cell response of twins seemed partly convergent and partly personalized.

The sample was CD4+ T cells sorted from blood. The sequence came from a woman aged 18-30 years in good health. The V call is TRBV28, the J call TRBJ1-5; D might be TRBD1 (5 bases). DNA of the CDR3: TGTGCCAGCAGTTTACACCAGGGGCCCCAGCATTTT. This codes for CASSLHQGPQHF.